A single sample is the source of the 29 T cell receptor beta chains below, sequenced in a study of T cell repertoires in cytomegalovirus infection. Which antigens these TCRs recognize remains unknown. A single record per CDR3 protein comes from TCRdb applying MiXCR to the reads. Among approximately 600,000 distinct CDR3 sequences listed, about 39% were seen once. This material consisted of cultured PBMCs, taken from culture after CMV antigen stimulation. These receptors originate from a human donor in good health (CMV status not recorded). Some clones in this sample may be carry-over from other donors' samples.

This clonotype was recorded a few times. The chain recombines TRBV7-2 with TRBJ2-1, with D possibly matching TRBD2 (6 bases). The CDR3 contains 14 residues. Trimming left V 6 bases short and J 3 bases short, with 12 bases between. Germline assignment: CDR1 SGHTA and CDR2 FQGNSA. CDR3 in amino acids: CASRPGTFYNEQFF. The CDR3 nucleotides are TGTGCCAGCAGACCCGGGACTTTCTACAATGAGCAGTTCTTC.

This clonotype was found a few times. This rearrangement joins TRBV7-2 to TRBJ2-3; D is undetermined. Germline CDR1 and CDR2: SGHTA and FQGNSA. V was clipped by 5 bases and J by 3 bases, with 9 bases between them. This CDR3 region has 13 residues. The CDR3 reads CASSQAATDTQYF. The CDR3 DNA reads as TGTGCCAGCAGCCAGGCGGCGACAGATACGCAGTATTTT.

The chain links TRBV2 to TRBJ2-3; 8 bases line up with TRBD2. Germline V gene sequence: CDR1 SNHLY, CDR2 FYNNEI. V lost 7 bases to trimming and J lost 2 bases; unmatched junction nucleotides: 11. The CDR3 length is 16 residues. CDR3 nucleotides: TGTGCCAGCATCCAGCGGGGGTTATCCCCCACAGATACGCAGTATTTT. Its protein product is CASIQRGLSPTDTQYF.

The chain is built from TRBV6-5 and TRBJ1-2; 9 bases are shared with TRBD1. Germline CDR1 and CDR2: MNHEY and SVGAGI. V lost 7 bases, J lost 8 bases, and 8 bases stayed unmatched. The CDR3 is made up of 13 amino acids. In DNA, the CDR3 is TGTGCCAGCATCCGGAACAGGGGGCACGGCTACACCTTC. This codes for CASIRNRGHGYTF.

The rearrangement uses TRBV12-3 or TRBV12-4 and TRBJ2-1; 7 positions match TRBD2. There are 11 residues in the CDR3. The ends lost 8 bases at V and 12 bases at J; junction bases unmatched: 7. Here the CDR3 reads CASASGGGQFF. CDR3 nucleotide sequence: TGTGCCAGCGCATCGGGAGGCGGGCAGTTCTTC.

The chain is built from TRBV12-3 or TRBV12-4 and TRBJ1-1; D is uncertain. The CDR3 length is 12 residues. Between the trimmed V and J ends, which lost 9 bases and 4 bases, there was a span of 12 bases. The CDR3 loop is CASRGFVTEAFF. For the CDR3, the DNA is TGTGCCAGTCGAGGGTTCGTCACTGAAGCTTTCTTT.

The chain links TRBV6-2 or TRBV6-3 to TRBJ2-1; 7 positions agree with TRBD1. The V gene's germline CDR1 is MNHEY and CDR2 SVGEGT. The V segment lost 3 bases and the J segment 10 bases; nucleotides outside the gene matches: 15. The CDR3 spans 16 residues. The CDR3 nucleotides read TGTGCCAGCAGTTATAGGTCGACAGGGAAGCCAGGCGAGCAGTTCTTC. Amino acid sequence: CASSYRSTGKPGEQFF.

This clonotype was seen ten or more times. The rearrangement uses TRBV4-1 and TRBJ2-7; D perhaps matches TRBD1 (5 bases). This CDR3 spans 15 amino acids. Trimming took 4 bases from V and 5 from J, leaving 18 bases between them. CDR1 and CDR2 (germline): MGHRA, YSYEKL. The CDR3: CASSPRTPSRNEQYF. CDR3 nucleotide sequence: TGCGCCAGCAGCCCACGGACACCTTCTAGGAACGAGCAGTACTTC.

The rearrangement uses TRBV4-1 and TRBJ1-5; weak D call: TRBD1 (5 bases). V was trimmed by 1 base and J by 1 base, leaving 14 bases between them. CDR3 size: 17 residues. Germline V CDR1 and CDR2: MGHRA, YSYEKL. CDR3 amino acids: CASSQASWGSSNQPQHF. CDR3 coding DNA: TGCGCCAGCAGCCAAGCCTCATGGGGGTCAAGCAATCAGCCCCAGCATTTT.

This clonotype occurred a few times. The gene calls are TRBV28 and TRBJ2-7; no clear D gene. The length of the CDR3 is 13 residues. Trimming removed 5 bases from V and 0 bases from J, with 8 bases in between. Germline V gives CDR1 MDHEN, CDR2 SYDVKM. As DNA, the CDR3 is TGTGCCAGCAGTCCCCAGGACTCCTACGAGCAGTACTTC. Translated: CASSPQDSYEQYF.

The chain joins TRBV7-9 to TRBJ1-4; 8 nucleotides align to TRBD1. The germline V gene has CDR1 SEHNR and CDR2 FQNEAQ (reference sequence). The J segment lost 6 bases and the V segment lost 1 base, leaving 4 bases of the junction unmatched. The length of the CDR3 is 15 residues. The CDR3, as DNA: TGTGCCAGCAGCTTAGTAGGACAGGGTGATGAAAAACTGTTTTTT. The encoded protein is CASSLVGQGDEKLFF.

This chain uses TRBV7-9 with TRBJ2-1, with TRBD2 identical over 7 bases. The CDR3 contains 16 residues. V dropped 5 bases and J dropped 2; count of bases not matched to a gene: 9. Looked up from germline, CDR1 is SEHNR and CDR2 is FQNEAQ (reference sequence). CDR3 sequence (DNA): TGTGCCAGCAGCCGAGTCGGCGGGAGTCCCTACAATGAGCAGTTCTTC. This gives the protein CASSRVGGSPYNEQFF.

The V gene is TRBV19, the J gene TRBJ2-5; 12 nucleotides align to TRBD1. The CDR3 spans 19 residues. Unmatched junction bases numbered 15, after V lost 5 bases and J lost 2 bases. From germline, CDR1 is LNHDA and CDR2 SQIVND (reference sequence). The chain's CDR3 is CASSVTGTGGEIFQETQYF. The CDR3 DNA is TGTGCCAGTAGTGTAACCGGGACAGGGGGCGAAATTTTTCAAGAGACCCAGTACTTC.

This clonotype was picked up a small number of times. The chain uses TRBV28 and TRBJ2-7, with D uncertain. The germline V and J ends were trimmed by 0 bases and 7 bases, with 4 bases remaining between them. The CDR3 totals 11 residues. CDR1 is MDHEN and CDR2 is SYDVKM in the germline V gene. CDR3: CASSLWGEQYF. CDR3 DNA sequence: TGTGCCAGCAGTTTATGGGGGGAGCAGTACTTC.

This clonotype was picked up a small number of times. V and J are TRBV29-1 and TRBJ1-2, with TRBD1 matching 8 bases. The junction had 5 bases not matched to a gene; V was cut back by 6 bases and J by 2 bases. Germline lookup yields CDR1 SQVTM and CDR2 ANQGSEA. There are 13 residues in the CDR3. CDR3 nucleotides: TGCAGCGTCGCCGGGACAGGAAACTATGGCTACACCTTC. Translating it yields CSVAGTGNYGYTF.

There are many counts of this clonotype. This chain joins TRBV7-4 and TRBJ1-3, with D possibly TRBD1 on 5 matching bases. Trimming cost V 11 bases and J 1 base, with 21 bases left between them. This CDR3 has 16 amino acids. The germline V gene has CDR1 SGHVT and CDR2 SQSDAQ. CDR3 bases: TGTGCCGGAGACAGAGGGAACCCCTTATCTGGAAACACCATATATTTT. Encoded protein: CAGDRGNPLSGNTIYF.

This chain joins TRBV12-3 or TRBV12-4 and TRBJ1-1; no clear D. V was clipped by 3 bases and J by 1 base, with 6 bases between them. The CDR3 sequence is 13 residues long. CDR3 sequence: CASSFRPNTEAFF. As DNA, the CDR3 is TGTGCCAGCAGTTTTAGGCCGAACACTGAAGCTTTCTTT.

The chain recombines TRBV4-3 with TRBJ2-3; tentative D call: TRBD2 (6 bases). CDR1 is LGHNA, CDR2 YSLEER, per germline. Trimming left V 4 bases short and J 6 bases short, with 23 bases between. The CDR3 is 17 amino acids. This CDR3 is CASSPQRVNTYLDTQYF. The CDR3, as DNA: TGCGCCAGCAGCCCTCAGCGGGTCAATACGTATTTGGATACGCAGTATTTT.

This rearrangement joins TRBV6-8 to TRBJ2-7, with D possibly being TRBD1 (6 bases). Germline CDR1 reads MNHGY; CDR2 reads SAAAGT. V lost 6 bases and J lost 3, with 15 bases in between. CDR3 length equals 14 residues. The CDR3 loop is CASRIDRPNYEQYF. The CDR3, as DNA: TGTGCCAGCAGGATTGACAGGCCAAACTACGAGCAGTACTTC.

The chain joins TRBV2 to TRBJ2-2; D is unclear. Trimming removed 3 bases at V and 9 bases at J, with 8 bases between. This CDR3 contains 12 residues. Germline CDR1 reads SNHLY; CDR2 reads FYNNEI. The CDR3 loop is CASSDRPRELFF. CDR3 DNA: TGTGCCAGCAGTGATCGGCCTCGGGAGCTGTTTTTT.

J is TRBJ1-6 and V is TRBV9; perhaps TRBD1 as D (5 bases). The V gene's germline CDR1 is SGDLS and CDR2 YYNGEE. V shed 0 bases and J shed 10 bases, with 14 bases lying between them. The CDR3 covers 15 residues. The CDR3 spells CASSVDSGGRSPLHF. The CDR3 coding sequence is TGTGCCAGCAGCGTAGATTCCGGGGGGAGATCACCCCTCCACTTT.

The CDR3 DNA follows: TGTGCCAGTAGTATAGAGGGGGCAGGTGGCTACACCTTC. It translates to CASSIEGAGGYTF. The chain carries TRBV19 and TRBJ1-2; D possibly corresponds to TRBD1 (6 bases). The V gene's germline CDR1 is LNHDA and CDR2 SQIVND (reference sequence). The CDR3 is made up of 13 amino acids. Deletions cut 0 bases from V and 7 bases from J, with 9 bases between. The full variable domain, completed using reference TRBV19 and TRBJ1-2, is DGGITQSPKYLFRKEGQNVTLSCEQNLNHDAMYWYRQDPGQGLRLIYYSQIVNDFQKGDIAEGYSVSREKKESFPLTVTSAQKNPTAFYLCASSIEGAGGYTFGSGTRLTVV.

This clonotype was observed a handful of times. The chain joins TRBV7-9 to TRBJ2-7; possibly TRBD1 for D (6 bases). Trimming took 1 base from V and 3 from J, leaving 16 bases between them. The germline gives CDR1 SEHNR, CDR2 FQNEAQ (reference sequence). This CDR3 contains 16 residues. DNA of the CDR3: TGTGCCAGCAGCTTAGGGGTCGGGGACATGAGCTACGAGCAGTACTTC. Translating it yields CASSLGVGDMSYEQYF. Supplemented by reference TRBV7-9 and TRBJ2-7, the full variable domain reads DTGVSQNPRHKITKRGQNVTFRCDPISEHNRLYWYRQTLGQGPEFLTYFQNEAQLEKSRLLSDRFSAERPKGSFSTLEIQRTEQGDSAMYLCASSLGVGDMSYEQYFGPGTRLTVT.

CDR3 nucleotide sequence: TGTGCCAGTAGTAAGGAGACAGGAGGAGCAGATACGCAGTATTTT. Protein product: CASSKETGGADTQYF. The V call is TRBV19, the J call TRBJ2-3; TRBD1 might be the D (6 bases). Trimming removed 4 bases from V and 4 bases from J, with 15 bases in between. This CDR3 region has 15 residues. In germline, CDR1 is LNHDA, CDR2 SQIVND (reference sequence). The entire variable domain, with the rest obtained from reference TRBV19 and TRBJ2-3, is as follows: DGGITQSPKYLFRKEGQNVTLSCEQNLNHDAMYWYRQDPGQGLRLIYYSQIVNDFQKGDIAEGYSVSREKKESFPLTVTSAQKNPTAFYLCASSKETGGADTQYFGPGTRLTVL.

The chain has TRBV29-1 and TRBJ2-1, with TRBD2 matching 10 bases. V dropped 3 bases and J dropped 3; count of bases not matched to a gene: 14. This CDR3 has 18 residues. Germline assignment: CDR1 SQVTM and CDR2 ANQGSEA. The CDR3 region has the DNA TGCAGCGTTGAGTCCCCCGGAGCGGGGGGGCTCGGCTACAATGAGCAGTTCTTC. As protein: CSVESPGAGGLGYNEQFF.

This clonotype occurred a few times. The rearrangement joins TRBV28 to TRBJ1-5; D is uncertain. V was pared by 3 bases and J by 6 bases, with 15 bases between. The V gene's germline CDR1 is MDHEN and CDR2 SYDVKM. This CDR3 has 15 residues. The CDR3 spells CASSFFRFRSQPQHF. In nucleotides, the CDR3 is TGTGCCAGCAGTTTCTTCAGGTTTCGGTCTCAGCCCCAGCATTTT.

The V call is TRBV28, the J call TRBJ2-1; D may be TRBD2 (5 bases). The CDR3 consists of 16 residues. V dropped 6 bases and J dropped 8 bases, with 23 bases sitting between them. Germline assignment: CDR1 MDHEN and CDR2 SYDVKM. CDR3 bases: TGTGCCAGCAGCAGAGGGTCGCCCCCCAATACAGATGAGCAGTTCTTC. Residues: CASSRGSPPNTDEQFF.

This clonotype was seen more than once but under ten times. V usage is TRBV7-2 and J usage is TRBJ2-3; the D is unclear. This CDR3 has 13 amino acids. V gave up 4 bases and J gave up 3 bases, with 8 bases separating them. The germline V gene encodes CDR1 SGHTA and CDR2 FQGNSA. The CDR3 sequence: CASSSPPTDTQYF. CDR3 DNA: TGTGCCAGCAGCTCCCCCCCGACAGATACGCAGTATTTT.

CDR3 amino acids: CASSLFWGYSNTGELFF. In DNA, the CDR3 is TGTGCCAGCAGTTTATTTTGGGGGTACTCGAACACCGGGGAGCTGTTTTTT. The V and J genes are TRBV27 and TRBJ2-2; tentatively, D is TRBD1 or TRBD2 (5 bases each). The V and J ends lost 1 base and 0 bases respectively, with 12 bases between them. Germline CDR1 MNHEY, CDR2 SMNVEV (reference sequence). CDR3 length: 17 residues.